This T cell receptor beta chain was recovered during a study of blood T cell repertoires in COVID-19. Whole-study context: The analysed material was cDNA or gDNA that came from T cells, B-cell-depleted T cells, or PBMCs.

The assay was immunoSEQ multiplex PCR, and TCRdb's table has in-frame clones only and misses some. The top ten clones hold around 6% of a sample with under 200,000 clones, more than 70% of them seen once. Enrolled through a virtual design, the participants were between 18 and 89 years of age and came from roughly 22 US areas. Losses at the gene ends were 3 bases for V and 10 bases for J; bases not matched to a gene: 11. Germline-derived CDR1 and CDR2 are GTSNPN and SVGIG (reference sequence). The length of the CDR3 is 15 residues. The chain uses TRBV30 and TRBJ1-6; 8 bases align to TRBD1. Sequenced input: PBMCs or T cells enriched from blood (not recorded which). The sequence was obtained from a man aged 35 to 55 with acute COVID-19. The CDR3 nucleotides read TGTGCCTGGAGGAAAGAGGACAGGGAGGGCTCACCCCTCCACTTT. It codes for CAWRKEDREGSPLHF.